The 9 T cell receptor beta chains given below trace back to one sample, sequenced in a study of T cells after posttransplantation cyclophosphamide (dated by TCRdb to between 2015 and 2016). Receptor amplification or capture employed the immunoSEQ multiplex PCR assay. As stored in TCRdb, this immuneACCESS dataset retains in-frame rearrangements with V and J assigned. A fraction of the clones does not appear; measured against another copy, unresolved V genes explain less than half of the discrepancy, and the remainder lacks a known reason. For this sample the table reports some 43,000 clones, with no clone seen just once. The top ten clones comprise 2% to 2.5% of the sample. Sequencing was carried out using PBMCs. All receptors come from a man aged 40-50 years in good health, CMV-negative, and a related stem cell transplant donor.

This clone was counted between two and nine times. The same CDR3 can be traced to other DNA sequences in this sample. The gene calls are TRBV29-1 and TRBJ1-6; D gene uncertain. V was clipped by 3 bases and J by 10 bases, with 13 bases between them. The CDR3 is 13 amino acids. Germline assignment: CDR1 SQVTM and CDR2 ANQGSEA. CDR3 in amino acids: CSVEPSEGSPLHF. The CDR3 DNA is TGCAGCGTTGAGCCGAGCGAGGGCTCACCCCTCCACTTT.

This clone was seen repeatedly, ten times or more. The rearrangement joins TRBV7-9 to TRBJ1-4; a weak D match, TRBD1 (5 bases). V shed 1 base and J shed 7 bases, with 10 bases lying between them. This CDR3 is built from 14 residues. Looked up from germline, CDR1 is SEHNR and CDR2 is FQNEAQ (reference sequence). The CDR3 region has the DNA TGTGCCAGCAGCTTAGTGGGGCTTGTTGAAAAACTGTTTTTT. It codes for CASSLVGLVEKLFF.

This clone was observed many times. J is TRBJ2-7 and V is TRBV11-1, with TRBD1 identical over 7 bases. CDR1 and CDR2 from the germline V gene are SGHAT and FQDESV (reference sequence). The junction had 4 bases not matched to a gene; V was cut back by 4 bases and J by 4 bases. The length of the CDR3 is 13 residues. As DNA, the CDR3 is TGTGCCAGCAGCTCGGACAGGTTTTACGAGCAGTACTTC. As protein: CASSSDRFYEQYF. Variable domain in full (rest from reference TRBV11-1 and TRBJ2-7): EAEVAQSPRYKITEKSQAVAFWCDPISGHATLYWYRQILGQGPELLVQFQDESVVDDSQLPKDRFSAERLKGVDSTLKIQPAELGDSAMYLCASSSDRFYEQYFGPGTRLTVT.

This clone was recorded at least ten times. The gene calls are TRBV6-5 and TRBJ2-7, with D hard to call. The CDR3 runs 14 residues. Germline V CDR1 and CDR2: MNHEY, SVGAGI. Trimming left V 5 bases short and J 0 bases short, with 11 bases between. The CDR3 reads CASSPVESSYEQYF. DNA of the CDR3: TGTGCCAGCAGTCCCGTAGAGAGCTCCTACGAGCAGTACTTC.

This clone was observed many times. The chain links TRBV5-1 to TRBJ2-7, with D perhaps TRBD1 (6 bases). The V gene's germline CDR1 is SGHRS and CDR2 YFSETQ. The CDR3 consists of 14 residues. Trimming cost V 7 bases and J 0 bases, with 14 bases left between them. The CDR3 DNA sequence: TGCGCCAGCCAGGGGCAGACGAGCTCCTACGAGCAGTACTTC. It yields the protein CASQGQTSSYEQYF.

The table lists this clone with many counts. The rearrangement joins TRBV30 to TRBJ1-3, with D perhaps TRBD1 (6 bases). The CDR3 totals 14 residues. The V gene's germline CDR1 is GTSNPN and CDR2 SVGIG (reference sequence). Trimming left V 0 bases short and J 2 bases short, with 8 bases between. In DNA form, the CDR3 reads TGTGCCTGGAGTGTCTCAGGGGCTGGAAACACCATATATTTT. Protein: CAWSVSGAGNTIYF.

This clone came up many times. This chain links TRBV19 with TRBJ1-1, with 8 bases identical to TRBD1. The CDR3 sequence is 14 residues long. The germline CDR1 and CDR2 sequences are LNHDA and SQIVND (reference sequence). V lost 7 bases and J lost 0; bases outside the gene matches: 4. CDR3 sequence (DNA): TGTGCCAGTAAACCGGACAGGGTGAACACTGAAGCTTTCTTT. Translating gives CASKPDRVNTEAFF. The full variable domain, its missing parts supplied by reference TRBV19 and TRBJ1-1, is DGGITQSPKYLFRKEGQNVTLSCEQNLNHDAMYWYRQDPGQGLRLIYYSQIVNDFQKGDIAEGYSVSREKKESFPLTVTSAQKNPTAFYLCASKPDRVNTEAFFGQGTRLTVV.

This clone appeared many times. The V gene is TRBV29-1, the J gene TRBJ2-7; no firm D call. In germline, CDR1 is SQVTM, CDR2 ANQGSEA. The length of the CDR3 is 12 residues. The ends were cut back, 1 base at V and 0 bases at J, with 4 bases in the middle. The CDR3 region has the DNA TGCAGCGTTGAAGGGAGCTCCTACGAGCAGTACTTC. Its protein is CSVEGSSYEQYF.

This clone was observed at least ten times. The rearrangement joins TRBV19 to TRBJ1-4, with TRBD1 as a possible D gene (6 bases). V dropped 11 bases and J dropped 8 bases, with 15 bases sitting between them. This CDR3 comprises 12 residues. Germline V gives CDR1 LNHDA, CDR2 SQIVND (reference sequence). The CDR3 DNA is TGTGCCTCGCGCAGGGGCGAGGAAAAACTGTTTTTT. It codes for CASRRGEEKLFF. Full variable domain (remainder filled in from reference TRBV19 and TRBJ1-4): DGGITQSPKYLFRKEGQNVTLSCEQNLNHDAMYWYRQDPGQGLRLIYYSQIVNDFQKGDIAEGYSVSREKKESFPLTVTSAQKNPTAFYLCASRRGEEKLFFGSGTQLSVL.